The 21 T cell receptor beta chains below were found in one sample sequenced in a study of CD8+CD57+ T cells in acquired aplastic anemia. Both TCR beta VDJ combination and CDR3 sequence profiling were carried out. Genomic DNA was the template for this profiling. MiXCR, applied by TCRdb to the reads, yields one record per CDR3 protein. This table has approximately 300,000 distinct CDR3 sequences, roughly 61% appearing once. Those patients picked for sequencing had displayed CD8+CD57+ cell expansion on flow cytometry. Source material: sorted CD4+, CD8+, or CD8+CD57+ T cells (not recorded which) from PBMCs. The origin of the receptors is a human donor with aplastic anemia.

The J gene is TRBJ2-5, the V gene TRBV5-6; 11 nucleotides agree with TRBD2. V was pared by 1 base and J by 5 bases, with 7 bases of the junction left unmatched. This CDR3 spans 16 amino acids. The germline CDR1 and CDR2 sequences are SGHDT and YYEEEE. The CDR3 region has the DNA TGTGCCAGCAGCTTGAAACTAGCGGGGGTGAATGAGACCCAGTACTTC. It specifies CASSLKLAGVNETQYF.

The rearrangement joins TRBV9 to TRBJ1-2; D possibly corresponds to TRBD1 (5 bases). CDR3 length: 13 residues. CDR1 and CDR2 from the germline V gene are SGDLS and YYNGEE. The V end was cut by 4 bases, the J end by 8 bases, with 15 bases between. CDR3 DNA sequence: TGTGCCAGCAGCCCGGGACTCCGGGACGGCTACACCTTC. It codes for CASSPGLRDGYTF.

The chain recombines TRBV20-1 with TRBJ1-6, with TRBD1 as a possible D gene (6 bases). The CDR3 runs 16 residues. V lost 5 bases and J 2 bases, leaving 16 bases between the germline ends. Germline loops: CDR1 DFQATT, CDR2 SNEGSKA (reference sequence). This CDR3 is CSARDNKAPYNSPLHF. CDR3 DNA sequence: TGCAGTGCTCGGGACAATAAGGCCCCCTATAATTCACCCCTCCACTTT.

The chain combines TRBV20-1 with TRBJ2-1; 8 bases align to TRBD2. J lost 5 bases, V lost 0 bases, and 6 bases had no gene match. The CDR3 is made up of 15 amino acids. The germline V gene encodes CDR1 DFQATT and CDR2 SNEGSKA (reference sequence). CDR3 protein: CSARDPSGGNNEQFF. The CDR3 DNA is TGCAGTGCTAGAGATCCCAGCGGGGGCAACAATGAGCAGTTCTTC.

This clonotype came up many times. The chain joins TRBV12-3 or TRBV12-4 to TRBJ1-1; D remains ambiguous. The CDR3 has 13 residues. Between the trimmed V and J ends, which lost 0 bases and 0 bases, there was a span of 2 bases. The CDR3 loop is CASSLAMNTEAFF. The CDR3 DNA is TGTGCCAGCAGTTTAGCCATGAACACTGAAGCTTTCTTT.

This clonotype appeared a few times. The junction does not match germline at one end; this may be a read error. J is TRBJ1-5 and V is TRBV2, with D unresolved. In germline, CDR1 is SNHLY, CDR2 FYNNEI. The CDR3 is made up of 13 amino acids. The CDR3 coding sequence is TGTGCCAGCACTGGAGATAGCAATCAGCCCCCGCATTTC. This sequence encodes CASTGDSNQPPHF.

V and J are TRBV7-9 and TRBJ2-3, with 13 bases identical to TRBD2. V lost 7 bases and J lost 0; bases outside the gene matches: 10. There are 18 residues in the CDR3. Germline values: CDR1 SEHNR, CDR2 FQNEAQ (reference sequence). CDR3 DNA: TGTGCCAGCACCCGCACCGGACTAGCGGGGGCGAGCACAGATACGCAGTATTTT. Translated: CASTRTGLAGASTDTQYF.

V usage is TRBV19 and J usage is TRBJ1-4; perhaps TRBD1 as D (5 bases). V was trimmed by 3 bases and J by 0 bases, leaving 11 bases between them. The CDR3 runs 16 residues. The V gene's germline CDR1 is LNHDA and CDR2 SQIVND (reference sequence). The CDR3 here is CASSIRQGSTNEKLFF. CDR3 DNA: TGTGCCAGTAGTATTAGGCAGGGCTCAACTAATGAAAAACTGTTTTTT.

This clonotype occurred a few times. Compared with germline, one end of the junction differs, possibly owing to a read error. The chain employs TRBV2 and TRBJ2-1; a possible D gene is TRBD2 (7 bases). This CDR3 comprises 15 residues. The germline CDR1 and CDR2 sequences are SNHLY and FYNNEI. The CDR3 protein is CAISASRGGGNEQFF. The CDR3 DNA follows: TGTGCCATCAGTGCTAGTAGGGGGGGCGGCAATGAGCAGTTCTTC. Together with reference TRBV2 and TRBJ2-1, the CDR3 gives the full variable domain: EPEVTQTPSHQVTQMGQEVILRCVPISNHLYFYWYRQILGQKVEFLVSFYNNEISEKSEIFDDQFSVERPDGSNFTLKIRSTKLEDSAMYFCAISASRGGGNEQFFGPGTRLTVL.

V usage is TRBV2 and J usage is TRBJ1-5; D ambiguous. The CDR3 is 15 residues long. From germline, CDR1 is SNHLY and CDR2 FYNNEI. Trimming took off 6 bases at V and 2 bases at J, with 14 bases between the two ends. CDR3 bases: TGTGCCAGCAGGGATTGGGCGGGCCGCAATCAGCCCCAGCATTTT. This encodes CASRDWAGRNQPQHF.

The chain employs TRBV7-9 and TRBJ2-7; no reliable D call. CDR3 length: 13 amino acids. From germline, CDR1 is SEHNR and CDR2 FQNEAQ (reference sequence). Trimming removed 5 bases from V and 4 bases from J, with 12 bases in between. The CDR3 is CASSKCRPYEQYF. The CDR3 DNA reads TGTGCCAGCAGCAAGTGCCGACCTTACGAGCAGTACTTC. Supplemented by reference TRBV7-9 and TRBJ2-7, the full variable domain reads DTGVSQNPRHKITKRGQNVTFRCDPISEHNRLYWYRQTLGQGPEFLTYFQNEAQLEKSRLLSDRFSAERPKGSFSTLEIQRTEQGDSAMYLCASSKCRPYEQYFGPGTRLTVT.

This clonotype was seen a handful of times. This rearrangement joins TRBV10-3 to TRBJ1-1; D unclear. The CDR3 contains 14 residues. CDR1 is ENHRY and CDR2 is SYGVKD in the germline V gene. V was cut by 1 base and J by 5 bases, with 11 bases left in between. CDR3 amino acids: CAISEYGNRTEAFF. In DNA form, the CDR3 reads TGTGCCATCAGTGAGTATGGGAACCGAACTGAAGCTTTCTTT.

V is TRBV11-3 and J is TRBJ2-7, with 10 bases identical to TRBD1. Germline V lookup: CDR1 SGHNT, CDR2 YENEEA. This CDR3 has 15 residues. V gave up 5 bases and J gave up 1 base; unmatched junction bases: 5. CDR3 in DNA: TGTGCCAGCAGCCGGCGGGACAGGGGATCCTACGAGCAGTACTTC. Translating gives CASSRRDRGSYEQYF.

The V gene is TRBV5-1, the J gene TRBJ2-2; D is uncertain. The CDR3 extends over 12 amino acids. Trimming removed 7 bases from V and 7 bases from J, with 11 bases in between. Germline V CDR1 and CDR2: SGHRS, YFSETQ. The CDR3 loop reads CASSPAVGELFF. The CDR3 bases are TGCGCCAGCTCTCCGGCGGTCGGGGAGCTGTTTTTT.

The chain couples TRBV27 to TRBJ2-7, with D perhaps given as TRBD1 or TRBD2 (7 bases each). Trimming took 2 bases from V and 6 from J, leaving 17 bases between them. Germline V gene sequence: CDR1 MNHEY, CDR2 SMNVEV (reference sequence). This CDR3 spans 15 amino acids. The CDR3 DNA reads TGTGCCAGCAGTTTAGCAGGGGGGAGGGCCGGCGAGCAGTACTTC. Translated: CASSLAGGRAGEQYF.

The count of this clonotype is one. CDR3 protein: CSASRGTEGGQYF. DNA of the CDR3: TGCAGTGCTTCAAGAGGGACCGAGGGTGGGCAGTACTTC. The chain combines TRBV20-1 with TRBJ2-7; possibly TRBD1 or TRBD2 for D (5 bases each). Germline V gene lookup returns CDR1 DFQATT and CDR2 SNEGSKA (reference sequence). The CDR3 has 13 amino acids. V lost 5 bases to trimming and J lost 9 bases, with 20 bases between them.

The V call is TRBV20-1, the J call TRBJ1-1; TRBD1 agrees at 10 bases. Losses at the gene ends were 6 bases for V and 2 bases for J; bases not matched to a gene: 9. Germline V gene sequence: CDR1 DFQATT, CDR2 SNEGSKA (reference sequence). The length of the CDR3 is 15 residues. CDR3 in DNA: TGCAGTGCCCCGAGACAGGGGGCGGCTAACACTGAAGCTTTCTTT. Translation: CSAPRQGAANTEAFF.

This rearrangement joins TRBV12-3 or TRBV12-4 to TRBJ2-7, with D perhaps matching TRBD2 (6 bases). The CDR3 covers 15 residues. Trimming removed 4 bases at V and 0 bases at J, with 13 bases between. CDR3 sequence: CASSSGGKSSYEQYF. CDR3 DNA: TGTGCCAGCAGTTCCGGGGGTAAAAGCTCCTACGAGCAGTACTTC.

V gene TRBV20-1 combines with J gene TRBJ2-5; D gene unclear. CDR1 DFQATT and CDR2 SNEGSKA come from the germline V gene (reference sequence). The CDR3 totals 13 residues. Trimming removed 3 bases at V and 0 bases at J, with 8 bases between. The CDR3 sequence is CSASHGYQETQYF. DNA for the CDR3: TGCAGTGCTAGTCATGGGTACCAAGAGACCCAGTACTTC.

The chain recombines TRBV19 with TRBJ1-2; possible D gene TRBD1, 6 bases. CDR3 length: 15 amino acids. Germline values: CDR1 LNHDA, CDR2 SQIVND (reference sequence). V was cut by 4 bases and J by 8 bases, with 20 bases left in between. The CDR3 is CASSTIPTGWHGYTF. In DNA, the CDR3 is TGTGCCAGTAGTACAATCCCGACAGGCTGGCACGGCTACACCTTC.

As regards this clonotype: Compared with germline, one end of the junction differs, possibly owing to a read error. The rearrangement uses TRBV14 and TRBJ2-7, with D hard to call. The germline V gene has CDR1 SGHDN and CDR2 FVKESK. This CDR3 comprises 13 residues. The CDR3 sequence is CASSQGIETTHFF. The DNA for the CDR3 is TGCGCCAGCAGCCAAGGGATCGAGACAACGCACTTTTTC.